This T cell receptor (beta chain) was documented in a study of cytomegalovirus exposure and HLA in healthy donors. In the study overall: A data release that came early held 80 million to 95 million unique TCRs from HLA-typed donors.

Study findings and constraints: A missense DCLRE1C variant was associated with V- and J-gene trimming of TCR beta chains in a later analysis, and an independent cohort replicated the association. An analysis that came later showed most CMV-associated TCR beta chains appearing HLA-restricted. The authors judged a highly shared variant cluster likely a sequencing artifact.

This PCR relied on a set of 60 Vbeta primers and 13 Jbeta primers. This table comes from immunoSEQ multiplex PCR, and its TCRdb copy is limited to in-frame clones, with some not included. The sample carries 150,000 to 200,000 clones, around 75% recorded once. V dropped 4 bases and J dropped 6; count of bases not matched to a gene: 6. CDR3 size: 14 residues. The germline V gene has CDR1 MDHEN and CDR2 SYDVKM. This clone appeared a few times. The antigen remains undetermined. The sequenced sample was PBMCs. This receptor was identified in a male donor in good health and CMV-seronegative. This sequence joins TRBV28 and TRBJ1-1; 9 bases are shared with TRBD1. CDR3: CASSSGQGYSEAFF. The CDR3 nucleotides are TGTGCCAGCAGTTCGGGACAGGGTTACTCTGAAGCTTTCTTT.